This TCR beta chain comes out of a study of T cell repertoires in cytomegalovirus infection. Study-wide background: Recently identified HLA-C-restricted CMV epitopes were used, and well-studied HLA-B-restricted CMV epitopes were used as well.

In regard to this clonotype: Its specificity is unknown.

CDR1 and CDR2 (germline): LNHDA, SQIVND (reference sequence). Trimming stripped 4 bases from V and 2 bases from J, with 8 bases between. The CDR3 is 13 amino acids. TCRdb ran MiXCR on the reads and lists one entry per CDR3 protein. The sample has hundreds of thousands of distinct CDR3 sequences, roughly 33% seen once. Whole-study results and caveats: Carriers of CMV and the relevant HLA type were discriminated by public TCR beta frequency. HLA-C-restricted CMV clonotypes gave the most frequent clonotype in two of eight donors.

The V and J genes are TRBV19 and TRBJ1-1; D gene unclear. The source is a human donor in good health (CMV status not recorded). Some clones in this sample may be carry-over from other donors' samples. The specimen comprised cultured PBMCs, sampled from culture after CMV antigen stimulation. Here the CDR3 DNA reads TGTGCCAGTAGTACCGGGATCAACACTGAAGCTTTCTTT. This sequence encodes CASSTGINTEAFF.